These T cell receptor beta chains were read from a single sample in a study of regulatory T cells in long-lasting Graves disease. In TCRdb, the multiplex PCR reads were re-called with MiXCR into one record per CDR3 protein. This table has over 250,000 distinct CDR3 sequences, 22% appearing once. The source was peripheral blood mononuclear cells (PBMCs), collected when the disease was refractory, from a patient treated with antithyroid drugs. All receptors come from a female donor with Graves disease. The CDR3 runs from the conserved cysteine through the conserved F or W. Each record gives: CDR3 protein, CDR3 DNA, clone size, D gene, J gene, V gene. D genes are given only for firm matches. Expanded clones are given a class, and other clones once, few, many or no size at all.

CDR3: CASSQDIERSYEQYF; DNA: TGTGCCAGCAGCCAAGATATAGAAAGATCCTACGAGCAGTACTTC; size: NA; D: NA; J: TRBJ2-7; V: TRBV3-1
CDR3: CASGLGPNTGELFF; DNA: TGTGCCAGTGGACTCGGCCCAAACACCGGGGAGCTGTTTTTT; size: NA; D: NA; J: TRBJ2-2; V: TRBV19
CDR3: CASSPGTSGTVETQYF; DNA: TGTGCCAGCAGCCCTGGGACTAGCGGGACGGTAGAGACCCAGTACTTC; size: many; D: TRBD2; J: TRBJ2-5; V: TRBV28
CDR3: CATTTGEGAEAFF; DNA: TGTGCCACCACGACAGGGGAGGGGGCTGAAGCTTTCTTT; size: many; D: TRBD1; J: TRBJ1-1; V: TRBV6-1
CDR3: CSASWTNEEKLFF; DNA: TGCAGTGCTAGTTGGACCAACGAGGAAAAACTGTTTTTT; size: many; D: NA; J: TRBJ1-4; V: TRBV20-1
CDR3: CASSLEAGATYEQYF; DNA: TGTGCCAGCAGTTTAGAAGCGGGAGCAACATACGAGCAGTACTTC; size: many; D: TRBD2; J: TRBJ2-7; V: TRBV28
CDR3: CSGGTGTGNEQYF; DNA: TGCAGCGGGGGAACCGGGACAGGGAACGAGCAGTACTTC; size: NA; D: TRBD1; J: TRBJ2-7; V: TRBV29-1
CDR3: CASSFGTVDNEQFF; DNA: TGTGCCAGCAGCTTTGGGACAGTAGACAATGAGCAGTTCTTC; size: NA; D: TRBD1; J: TRBJ2-1; V: TRBV11-2
CDR3: CAWFGGGETQYF; DNA: TGTGCCTGGTTCGGAGGCGGGGAGACCCAGTACTTC; size: NA; D: NA; J: TRBJ2-5; V: TRBV30
CDR3: CSARVLLQGYQETQYF; DNA: TGCAGTGCTAGAGTACTCTTACAGGGGTACCAAGAGACCCAGTACTTC; size: few; D: TRBD1; J: TRBJ2-5; V: TRBV20-1
CDR3: CASSGTSGSYTGELFF; DNA: TGTGCCAGCTCCGGGACTAGCGGGAGCTACACCGGGGAGCTGTTTTTT; size: NA; D: TRBD2; J: TRBJ2-2; V: TRBV6-1
CDR3: CASKSRREGYETQYF; DNA: TGTGCCAGCAAGAGTCGGCGGGAGGGATACGAGACCCAGTACTTC; size: NA; D: TRBD2; J: TRBJ2-5; V: TRBV2
CDR3: CASSLWISGANVLTF; DNA: TGTGCCAGCAGCTTATGGATTTCTGGGGCCAACGTCCTGACTTTC; size: NA; D: NA; J: TRBJ2-6; V: TRBV7-2
CDR3: CASSLAGGSPFTEAFF; DNA: TGTGCCAGCAGCTTAGCTGGGGGGTCCCCGTTCACTGAAGCTTTCTTT; size: few; D: NA; J: TRBJ1-1; V: TRBV7-2
CDR3: CASKKAAGSGECFF; DNA: TGTGCCAGCAAGAAGGCAGCGGGATCCGGGGAGTGTTTTTTT; size: NA; D: TRBD2; J: TRBJ2-2; V: TRBV12-3/TRBV12-4
CDR3: CASSLKPGQPQHF; DNA: TGTGCCAGCAGTTTAAAGCCTGGTCAGCCCCAGCATTTT; size: many; D: NA; J: TRBJ1-5; V: TRBV27
CDR3: CASSWGTGGNNQPQHF; DNA: TGTGCCAGCAGTTGGGGGACAGGGGGTAACAATCAGCCCCAGCATTTT; size: NA; D: TRBD1; J: TRBJ1-5; V: TRBV27
CDR3: CSVKRPWANVLTF; DNA: TGCAGCGTTAAGAGACCATGGGCCAACGTCCTGACTTTC; size: NA; D: NA; J: TRBJ2-6; V: TRBV29-1
CDR3: CSVETDTQYF; DNA: TGCAGCGTTGAGACAGATACGCAGTATTTT; size: NA; D: NA; J: TRBJ2-3; V: TRBV29-1
CDR3: CASSGLSGGYEQYF; DNA: TGTGCCAGCAGTGGTCTGAGCGGAGGGTACGAGCAGTACTTC; size: many; D: NA; J: TRBJ2-7; V: TRBV2
CDR3: CASRLVASYEQYF; DNA: TGTGCCAGCAGACTAGTCGCCTCCTACGAGCAGTACTTC; size: many; D: NA; J: TRBJ2-7; V: TRBV12-3/TRBV12-4
CDR3: CAIRGRDNQETQYF; DNA: TGTGCCATCAGAGGCCGGGACAACCAAGAGACCCAGTACTTC; size: few; D: NA; J: TRBJ2-5; V: TRBV10-3
CDR3: CASKTSGRAQETQYF; DNA: TGCGCCAGCAAGACTAGCGGGAGGGCCCAAGAGACCCAGTACTTC; size: many; D: TRBD2; J: TRBJ2-5; V: TRBV10-2
CDR3: CASSFSGSPAYEQYF; DNA: TGTGCCAGCAGTTTCAGCGGGAGCCCAGCTTACGAGCAGTACTTC; size: few; D: TRBD2; J: TRBJ2-7; V: TRBV27
CDR3: CATSRGGDSEGQYF; DNA: TGTGCCACCAGCAGAGGTGGGGACAGTGAAGGGCAGTACTTC; size: many; D: TRBD1; J: TRBJ2-7; V: TRBV15
CDR3: CASEVGLVGETQYF; DNA: TGTGCCAGCGAAGTGGGACTAGTGGGAGAGACCCAGTACTTC; size: NA; D: TRBD2; J: TRBJ2-5; V: TRBV9
CDR3: CASSPVSSERETQYF; DNA: TGTGCCAGCAGCCCAGTTAGCAGTGAAAGGGAGACCCAGTACTTC; size: many; D: NA; J: TRBJ2-5; V: TRBV7-2
CDR3: CASSNPGSSYEQYF; DNA: TGTGCCAGCAGCAACCCGGGGAGCTCCTACGAGCAGTACTTC; size: few; D: NA; J: TRBJ2-7; V: TRBV5-4
CDR3: CASRFRDRAYSNQPQHF; DNA: TGTGCCAGCAGATTCCGGGACAGGGCCTATAGCAATCAGCCCCAGCATTTT; size: NA; D: TRBD1; J: TRBJ1-5; V: TRBV2
CDR3: CASSYLLAGNIQYF; DNA: TGTGCCAGCAGCTACCTTCTAGCGGGAAACATTCAGTACTTC; size: NA; D: TRBD2; J: TRBJ2-4; V: TRBV7-2
CDR3: CASSIRVSTGELFF; DNA: TGTGCCAGTAGTATACGTGTCAGCACCGGGGAGCTGTTTTTT; size: NA; D: NA; J: TRBJ2-2; V: TRBV19
CDR3: CASTTLETQYF; DNA: TGTGCCAGCACGACTCTGGAGACCCAGTACTTC; size: few; D: NA; J: TRBJ2-5; V: TRBV7-9
CDR3: CASSQTPGPDNEKLFF; DNA: TGCGCCAGCAGCCAGACGCCAGGGCCCGATAATGAAAAACTGTTTTTT; size: NA; D: NA; J: TRBJ1-4; V: TRBV4-3
CDR3: CSASGSTDTQYF; DNA: TGCAGCGCGAGCGGGAGCACAGATACGCAGTATTTT; size: NA; D: NA; J: TRBJ2-3; V: TRBV29-1